The rows below give T cell receptor beta chains drawn from one sample of a study of blood T cell repertoires in COVID-19. Profiling relied on immunoSEQ multiplex PCR, and the TCRdb table lists in-frame clones only, not all of them. The sample shows 250,000 or so clones, approximately 90% of them seen only once. The sequencing sample was made of PBMCs or T cells enriched from blood (not recorded which). All receptors derive from a man aged 50-59 years who had been exposed to COVID-19. Each CDR3 is given with its conserved first and last residue. Fields, in order: clone size, D gene, J gene, V gene, CDR3 DNA, CDR3 protein. D genes are given only for firm matches. Size is omitted from some rows. Given values are once, few, many or a class for expanded clones.

clone_size: -
d_call: -
j_call: TRBJ2-3
v_call: TRBV3-1/TRBV3-2
cdr3_nt: TGTGCCAGCAGCTCTCAACCTTGGCGGGCCTTGACAGATACGCAGTATTTT
cdr3_aa: CASSSQPWRALTDTQYF

clone_size: -
d_call: TRBD1
j_call: TRBJ1-2
v_call: TRBV11-2
cdr3_nt: TGTGCCAGCACCTCAGACAGGGTCATTTTAGGCTACACCTTC
cdr3_aa: CASTSDRVILGYTF

clone_size: -
d_call: TRBD1
j_call: TRBJ1-1
v_call: TRBV6-5
cdr3_nt: TGTGCCAGCAGTTCACCAAGGACAGGGGGCCACACTGAAGCTTTCTTT
cdr3_aa: CASSSPRTGGHTEAFF

clone_size: -
d_call: TRBD1
j_call: TRBJ1-1
v_call: TRBV10-3
cdr3_nt: TGTGCCATCATGGACGGGTTAAACAGGGGAGGCGTGATGGACACTGAAGCTTTCTTT
cdr3_aa: CAIMDGLNRGGVMDTEAFF

clone_size: -
d_call: -
j_call: TRBJ1-2
v_call: TRBV21-1
cdr3_nt: TGTGCCAGCAGCAAGTACAGAACCCTATTCGTCTATGGCTACACCTTC
cdr3_aa: CASSKYRTLFVYGYTF

clone_size: -
d_call: TRBD1
j_call: TRBJ1-2
v_call: TRBV28
cdr3_nt: TGTGCCAGCAGCTTTCGGGACAGGGGATACAGCTATGGCTACACCTTC
cdr3_aa: CASSFRDRGYSYGYTF

clone_size: -
d_call: -
j_call: TRBJ2-2
v_call: TRBV5-4
cdr3_nt: TGTGCCAGCAGCGTCTACACCGGGGAGCTGTTTTTT
cdr3_aa: CASSVYTGELFF

clone_size: -
d_call: TRBD1
j_call: TRBJ2-2
v_call: TRBV25-1
cdr3_nt: TGTGCCAGCAGTGATGGACAGGGGGTGTACCCCGCCGTGACGCTGTTTTTT
cdr3_aa: CASSDGQGVYPAVTLFF

clone_size: few
d_call: -
j_call: TRBJ1-1
v_call: TRBV3-1/TRBV3-2
cdr3_nt: TGTGCCAGCAGGCGAGGCTGGAACACTGAAGCTTTCTTT
cdr3_aa: CASRRGWNTEAFF

clone_size: -
d_call: TRBD1
j_call: TRBJ1-2
v_call: TRBV11-2
cdr3_nt: TGTGCCAGCAGCTTGGGGGGACAGCTGTATGGCTACACCTTC
cdr3_aa: CASSLGGQLYGYTF

clone_size: -
d_call: TRBD1
j_call: TRBJ1-2
v_call: TRBV4-1
cdr3_nt: TGCGCCAGCAGCCGCGAAATAACAGGGGCCTATGGCTACACCTTC
cdr3_aa: CASSREITGAYGYTF

clone_size: -
d_call: TRBD1
j_call: TRBJ1-2
v_call: TRBV9
cdr3_nt: TGTGCCAGCAGCGTAGCTCAGGGGGTATCTAACTATGGCTACACCTTC
cdr3_aa: CASSVAQGVSNYGYTF

clone_size: -
d_call: -
j_call: TRBJ2-3
v_call: TRBV2
cdr3_nt: TGTGCCAGCGGGGACTCCATCCGCACAGATACGCAGTATTTT
cdr3_aa: CASGDSIRTDTQYF

clone_size: -
d_call: -
j_call: TRBJ1-1
v_call: TRBV12-3/TRBV12-4
cdr3_nt: TGTGCCAGCAACCCCAGATTGAACACTGAAGCTTTCTTT
cdr3_aa: CASNPRLNTEAFF

clone_size: -
d_call: -
j_call: TRBJ2-1
v_call: TRBV27
cdr3_nt: TGTGCCAGCAGTTTAAGAGGGAGCTCCTACAATGAGCAGTTCTTC
cdr3_aa: CASSLRGSSYNEQFF

clone_size: -
d_call: -
j_call: TRBJ1-5
v_call: TRBV7-7
cdr3_nt: TGTGCTAGCAGCTTAAGGAGAGATCAGCCCCAGCATTTT
cdr3_aa: CASSLRRDQPQHF

clone_size: -
d_call: TRBD2
j_call: TRBJ2-1
v_call: TRBV28
cdr3_nt: TGTGCCAGCAGTTTGCCGGGGGAGGGATACAATGAGCAGTTCTTC
cdr3_aa: CASSLPGEGYNEQFF

clone_size: -
d_call: TRBD1
j_call: TRBJ1-6
v_call: TRBV2
cdr3_nt: TGTGCCAGACAGGGACAGGGGGATTCACCCCTCCACTTT
cdr3_aa: CARQGQGDSPLHF

clone_size: once
d_call: -
j_call: TRBJ1-3
v_call: TRBV11-3
cdr3_nt: TGTGCCAGCAGCCCCCGGACAACACTCTCTGGAAACACCATATATTTT
cdr3_aa: CASSPRTTLSGNTIYF